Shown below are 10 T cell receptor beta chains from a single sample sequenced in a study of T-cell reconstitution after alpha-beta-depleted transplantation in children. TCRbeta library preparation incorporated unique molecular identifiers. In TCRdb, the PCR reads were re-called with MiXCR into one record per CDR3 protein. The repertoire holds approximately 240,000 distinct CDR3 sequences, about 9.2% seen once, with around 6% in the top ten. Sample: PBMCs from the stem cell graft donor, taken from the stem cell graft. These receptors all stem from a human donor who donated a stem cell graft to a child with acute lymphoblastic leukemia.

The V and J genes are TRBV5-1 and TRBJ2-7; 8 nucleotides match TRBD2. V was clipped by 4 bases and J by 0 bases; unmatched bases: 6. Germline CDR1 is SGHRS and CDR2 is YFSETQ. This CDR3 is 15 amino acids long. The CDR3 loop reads CASSLSGESSYEQYF. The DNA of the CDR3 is TGCGCCAGCAGCCTTAGCGGGGAAAGCTCCTACGAGCAGTACTTC. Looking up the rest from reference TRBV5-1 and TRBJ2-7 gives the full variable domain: KAGVTQTPRYLIKTRGQQVTLSCSPISGHRSVSWYQQTPGQGLQFLFEYFSETQRNKGNFPGRFSGRQFSNSRSEMNVSTLELGDSALYLCASSLSGESSYEQYFGPGTRLTVT.

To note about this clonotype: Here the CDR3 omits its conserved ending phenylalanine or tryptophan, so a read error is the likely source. The CDR3 sequence: CASSPPGIPYGYTY. The CDR3 nucleotides read TGTGCCAGCTCACCTCCCGGGATACCCTATGGCTACACCTAC. This rearrangement joins TRBV18 to TRBJ1-2; D remains unclear. Trimming stripped 3 bases from V and 4 bases from J, with 12 bases between. The germline V gene has CDR1 KGHSH and CDR2 LQKENI. The CDR3 runs to 14 residues.

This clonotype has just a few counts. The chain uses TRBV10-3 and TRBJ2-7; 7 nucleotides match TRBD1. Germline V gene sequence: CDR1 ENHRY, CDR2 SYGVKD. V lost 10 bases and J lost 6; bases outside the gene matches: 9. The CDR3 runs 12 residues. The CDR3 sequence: CANTTGVSEQYF. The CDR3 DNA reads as TGTGCCAACACAACAGGGGTTAGCGAGCAGTACTTC.

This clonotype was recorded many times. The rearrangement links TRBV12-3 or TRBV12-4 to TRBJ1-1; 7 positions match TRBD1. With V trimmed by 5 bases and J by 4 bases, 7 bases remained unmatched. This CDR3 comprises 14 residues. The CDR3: CASSRTQGSTEAFF. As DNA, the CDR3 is TGTGCCAGCAGTAGAACACAGGGGTCCACTGAAGCTTTCTTT.

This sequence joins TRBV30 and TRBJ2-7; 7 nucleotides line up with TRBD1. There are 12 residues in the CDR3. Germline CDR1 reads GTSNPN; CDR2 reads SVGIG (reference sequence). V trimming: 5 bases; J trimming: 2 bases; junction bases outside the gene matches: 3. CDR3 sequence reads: CAWLTGAYEQYF. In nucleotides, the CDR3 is TGTGCCTGGCTTACAGGGGCCTACGAGCAGTACTTC.

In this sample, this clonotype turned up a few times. CDR3: CASSSSRVGVVYGYTF. In DNA form, the CDR3 reads TGTGCCAGCAGTTCCAGCCGGGTGGGGGTTGTCTATGGCTACACCTTC. The J gene is TRBJ1-2, the V gene TRBV12-3 or TRBV12-4, with D possibly TRBD1 on 5 matching bases. Trimming stripped 4 bases from V and 4 bases from J, with 19 bases between. The CDR3 is 16 residues long.

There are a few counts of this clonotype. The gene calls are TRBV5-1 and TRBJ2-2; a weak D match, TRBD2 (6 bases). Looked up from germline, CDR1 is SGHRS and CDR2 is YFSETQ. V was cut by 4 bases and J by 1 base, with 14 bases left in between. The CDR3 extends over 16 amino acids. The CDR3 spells CASSGYGGMNTGELFF. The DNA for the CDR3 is TGCGCCAGCAGCGGCTACGGGGGAATGAACACCGGGGAGCTGTTTTTT.

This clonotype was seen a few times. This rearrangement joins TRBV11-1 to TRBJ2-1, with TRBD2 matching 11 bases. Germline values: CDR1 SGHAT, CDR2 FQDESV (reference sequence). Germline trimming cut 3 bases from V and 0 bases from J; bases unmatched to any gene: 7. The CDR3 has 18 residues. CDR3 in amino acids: CASSFLGTSGSSYNEQFF. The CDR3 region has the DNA TGTGCCAGCAGCTTTCTAGGGACTAGCGGCAGCTCCTACAATGAGCAGTTCTTC.

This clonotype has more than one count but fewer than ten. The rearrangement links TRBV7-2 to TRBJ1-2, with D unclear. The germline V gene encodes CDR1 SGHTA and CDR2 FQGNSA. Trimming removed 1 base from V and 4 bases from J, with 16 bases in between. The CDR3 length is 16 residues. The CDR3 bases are TGTGCCAGCAGCTTAGGTGGCAGTACATTAGCCTATGGCTACACCTTC. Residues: CASSLGGSTLAYGYTF.

CDR3 region: CASSYLTGTIYGYTF. CDR3 nucleotides: TGTGCCAGCAGTTATCTAACCGGGACAATTTATGGCTACACCTTC. The chain carries TRBV6-2 or TRBV6-3 and TRBJ1-2; possible D gene TRBD1, 6 bases. The CDR3 runs to 15 residues. With 3 bases removed from V and 5 bases from J, the gap between germline ends came to 16 bases. Per germline, CDR1 MNHEY and CDR2 SVGEGT.